A selection of T cell receptor beta chains follows, all from one sample in a study of OX40 agonist ivuxolimab in advanced cancers. This table comes from immunoSEQ multiplex PCR, and its TCRdb copy is limited to in-frame clones, with some not included. Among some 150,000 clones listed, 90% were seen once. The material was CD4+ or CD8+ T cells sorted from blood, obtained in a trial of the OX40 agonist ivuxolimab. The receptors here all came from an adult with an advanced solid tumor such as melanoma, head and neck, liver or kidney cancer. Both conserved end residues are part of each CDR3.

CDR3 protein,CDR3 length,V gene,J gene
CATWTSMNTEAFF,13,TRBV27,TRBJ1-1
CAWSPSGRAVEQFF,14,TRBV30,TRBJ2-1
CASSPGPWWPQHF,13,TRBV28,TRBJ1-5
CASSVQGAAGYTF,13,TRBV9,TRBJ1-2
CASGTRGSSNQPQHF,15,TRBV6-5,TRBJ1-5
CASSTPRDSPGDEQFF,16,TRBV19,TRBJ2-1
CASSLVAGFGNTIYF,15,TRBV11-3,TRBJ1-3
CASSLEGQGNEQFF,14,TRBV5-1,TRBJ2-1
CASTPGGAKGYEQYF,15,TRBV6-1,TRBJ2-7
CSAPKTWGYTF,11,TRBV20-1,TRBJ1-2
CASRKLAGGPHNEQFF,16,TRBV6-4,TRBJ2-1
CASSLGTNAETQYF,14,TRBV5-1,TRBJ2-5
CASSRDSSSYEQYF,14,TRBV5-1,TRBJ2-7
CASSLRAGGPYGYTF,15,TRBV27,TRBJ1-2
CASSSQGYTF,10,TRBV28,TRBJ1-2
CASSQDREYGYEQYF,15,TRBV18,TRBJ2-7
CASSLYDFTGELFF,14,TRBV5-4,TRBJ2-2
CASSPRDRGLNEQYF,15,TRBV7-6,TRBJ2-7
CASSQNPGLEVHEQFF,16,TRBV11-2,TRBJ2-1
CASSYTGSSYEQYF,14,TRBV7-8,TRBJ2-7
CASSFVSLAGGNNEQFF,17,TRBV28,TRBJ2-1
CASSFGWDLARNGYTF,16,TRBV7-5,TRBJ1-2